These 29 T cell receptor beta chains share one sample of origin, sequenced in a study of identical twins. Each CDR3 protein is one row after TCRdb ran MiXCR on the 5' RACE reads. The sample has about 500,000 distinct CDR3 sequences, roughly an eighth seen once; the top ten hold about 0.94%. The same sample was also used in a study of yellow fever vaccine responses in identical twins.

Sequenced sample: CD4+ T cells sorted from blood. These receptors were taken from a young woman in good health.

This clonotype was seen many times. V gene TRBV28 combines with J gene TRBJ2-1; 9 bases align to TRBD2. The CDR3 is made up of 15 amino acids. Germline values: CDR1 MDHEN, CDR2 SYDVKM. After removal of 5 bases from V and 9 bases from J, the junction contained 11 bases not matched to a gene. The CDR3 loop is CASSLIRTSDGEQFF. The CDR3 region has the DNA TGTGCCAGCAGTCTAATACGGACTAGCGACGGTGAGCAGTTCTTC.

This sequence joins TRBV7-9 and TRBJ1-5, with 7 bases fitting TRBD1. The germline CDR1 and CDR2 sequences are SEHNR and FQNEAQ (reference sequence). V was pared by 1 base and J by 3 bases, with 3 bases of the junction left unmatched. The CDR3 is made up of 15 amino acids. The DNA of the CDR3 is TGTGCCAGCAGCTTAGGACAGGGTGTCAATCAGCCCCAGCATTTT. This encodes CASSLGQGVNQPQHF.

This clonotype was observed a few times. The chain uses TRBV11-2 and TRBJ2-3; a possible D gene is TRBD2 (7 bases). The germline gives CDR1 SGHAT, CDR2 FQNNGV. This CDR3 has 16 amino acids. V was shortened by 2 bases and J by 1 base, with 13 bases between the two germline ends. This CDR3 is CASSLYGGRGTDTQYF. The CDR3 DNA reads as TGTGCCAGCAGCTTATACGGGGGGCGAGGCACAGATACGCAGTATTTT.

The chain employs TRBV28 and TRBJ2-1, with D perhaps TRBD2 (5 bases). The CDR3 runs 17 residues. The V and J ends lost 3 bases and 2 bases respectively, with 17 bases between them. Germline lookup yields CDR1 MDHEN and CDR2 SYDVKM. CDR3 nucleotides: TGTGCCAGCAGTTTTGTACGGATAGGACTTACCTACAATGAGCAGTTCTTC. It translates to CASSFVRIGLTYNEQFF.

The gene calls are TRBV7-9 and TRBJ2-7; TRBD2 is a possible D gene (6 bases). V gave up 3 bases and J gave up 5 bases, with 14 bases separating them. CDR3 length: 14 residues. In germline, CDR1 is SEHNR, CDR2 FQNEAQ (reference sequence). CDR3 nucleotides: TGTGCCAGCAGCTTGGATGGGGGAGGAAACGAGCAGTACTTC. Its protein is CASSLDGGGNEQYF. Filled out from reference TRBV7-9 and TRBJ2-7, the complete variable domain reads DTGVSQNPRHKITKRGQNVTFRCDPISEHNRLYWYRQTLGQGPEFLTYFQNEAQLEKSRLLSDRFSAERPKGSFSTLEIQRTEQGDSAMYLCASSLDGGGNEQYFGPGTRLTVT.

The chain combines TRBV20-1 with TRBJ1-4; TRBD1 agrees at 9 bases. Losses at the gene ends were 3 bases for V and 7 bases for J; bases not matched to a gene: 6. Germline CDR1 and CDR2: DFQATT and SNEGSKA (reference sequence). This CDR3 has 14 residues. CDR3 coding DNA: TGCAGTGCTAGGTCCGGGACAGGGAGTGAAAAACTGTTTTTT. Translating it yields CSARSGTGSEKLFF.

The chain combines TRBV5-1 with TRBJ2-7, with TRBD1 as a possible D gene (5 bases). The CDR3 spans 16 residues. V lost 2 bases, J lost 3 bases, and 18 bases lay in between. Per the germline V gene, CDR1 is SGHRS and CDR2 is YFSETQ. The CDR3 DNA is TGCGCCAGCAGCTTCGGTTCGGCAGGACACCGCTACGAGCAGTACTTC. Its protein product is CASSFGSAGHRYEQYF.

This clonotype was seen at least ten times. J is TRBJ2-2 and V is TRBV29-1; 7 nucleotides match TRBD1. The CDR3 is 14 amino acids. Germline CDR1 SQVTM, CDR2 ANQGSEA. V trimming: 4 bases; J trimming: 1 base; junction bases outside the gene matches: 3. The CDR3 DNA follows: TGCAGCGTTGGAGGGGGCCGGAACACCGGGGAGCTGTTTTTT. Amino acids: CSVGGGRNTGELFF.

The gene calls are TRBV25-1 and TRBJ2-5, with 9 bases matching TRBD1. The CDR3 covers 16 residues. Germline trimming cut 4 bases from V and 2 bases from J; bases unmatched to any gene: 8. Germline values: CDR1 MGHDK, CDR2 SYGVNS. CDR3 region: CASSAGQGLGQETQYF. Written as DNA, the CDR3 is TGTGCCAGCAGTGCCGGACAGGGGTTGGGGCAAGAGACCCAGTACTTC.

This CDR3 reads CASSYRETNYEQYF. The CDR3 nucleotides are TGTGCCAGCAGTTACAGGGAAACGAACTACGAGCAGTACTTC. V is TRBV12-3 or TRBV12-4 and J is TRBJ2-7; perhaps TRBD1 as D (6 bases). The CDR3 has 14 amino acids. V was clipped by 4 bases and J by 3 bases, with 13 bases between them.

This clonotype has only a few counts. The chain couples TRBV4-3 to TRBJ2-1; no reliable D call. Germline V gives CDR1 LGHNA, CDR2 YSLEER. V was cut by 0 bases and J by 0 bases, with 6 bases left in between. This CDR3 is 15 amino acids long. The CDR3 region has the DNA TGCGCCAGCAGCCAAGATCTCGTCTCCTACAATGAGCAGTTCTTC. Translated, it gives CASSQDLVSYNEQFF.

V and J are TRBV27 and TRBJ2-1; 11 positions agree with TRBD1. Germline V lookup: CDR1 MNHEY, CDR2 SMNVEV (reference sequence). This CDR3 region has 13 residues. V trimming: 6 bases; J trimming: 6 bases; junction bases outside the gene matches: 1. Here the CDR3 reads CASRGTGGNEQFF. The CDR3 bases are TGTGCCAGCAGGGGGACAGGGGGCAATGAGCAGTTCTTC.

This clonotype was picked up many times. The chain combines TRBV12-3 or TRBV12-4 with TRBJ2-7, with 11 bases aligning to TRBD2. The CDR3 is 16 residues long. J was trimmed by 1 base and V by 5 bases; bases with no gene match: 7. CDR3 in amino acids: CASSPIAGGNSYEQYF. The CDR3 coding sequence is TGTGCCAGCAGTCCGATAGCGGGGGGGAATTCCTACGAGCAGTACTTC.

V is TRBV12-5 and J is TRBJ2-1; 12 positions agree with TRBD1. The CDR3 runs to 15 residues. The J segment lost 8 bases and the V segment lost 3 bases, leaving 5 bases of the junction unmatched. Germline CDR1 LGHNT, CDR2 FRNRAP. The CDR3 reads CASGLGGTGGYEQFF. The CDR3 DNA reads TGTGCTAGTGGTTTAGGGGGGACAGGGGGCTATGAGCAGTTCTTC.

This clonotype has a handful of counts. The chain carries TRBV18 and TRBJ1-2; D ambiguous. The CDR3 loop spans 13 amino acids. Trimming took off 6 bases at V and 4 bases at J, with 12 bases between the two ends. Germline CDR1 KGHSH, CDR2 LQKENI. CDR3 sequence (DNA): TGTGCCAGCTCCGAGTACAGAAGCTATGGCTACACCTTC. Translated: CASSEYRSYGYTF.

This clonotype was seen only a few times. This chain links TRBV7-3 with TRBJ2-1; the match to TRBD2 covers 10 bases. This CDR3 is 16 amino acids long. V shed 1 base and J 9 bases; nucleotides not matched to a gene: 9. Germline V gene lookup returns CDR1 SGHTA and CDR2 FQGTGA. The CDR3 sequence is CASSLISGGPLGEQFF. In nucleotides, the CDR3 is TGTGCCAGCAGCTTAATTAGCGGGGGGCCCCTCGGTGAGCAGTTCTTC.

The chain has TRBV20-1 and TRBJ2-1; 8 nucleotides line up with TRBD2. Germline assignment: CDR1 DFQATT and CDR2 SNEGSKA (reference sequence). V dropped 7 bases and J dropped 7; count of bases not matched to a gene: 12. CDR3 length: 14 amino acids. DNA for the CDR3: TGCAGTGTACACCAGCGGGGGAACTGGAATGAGCAGTTCTTC. It encodes CSVHQRGNWNEQFF.

The chain employs TRBV7-8 and TRBJ1-4; D is unresolved. The V end was cut by 2 bases, the J end by 6 bases, with 16 bases between. CDR3 length: 16 amino acids. The germline V gene encodes CDR1 SGHVS and CDR2 FQNEAQ. For the CDR3, the DNA is TGTGCCAGCAGCTTAACTTCGCGGGGAGGTTATGAAAAACTGTTTTTT. It specifies CASSLTSRGGYEKLFF.

This clonotype was counted between two and nine times. The chain combines TRBV10-3 with TRBJ2-1; TRBD2 matches 14 bases. Germline V gives CDR1 ENHRY, CDR2 SYGVKD. This CDR3 spans 17 amino acids. After removal of 0 bases from V and 7 bases from J, the junction contained 5 bases not matched to a gene. The CDR3 region has the DNA TGTGCCATCAGTGAGTCGGGGACTAGCGGGGGCGTGAATGAGCAGTTCTTC. This encodes CAISESGTSGGVNEQFF.

The rearrangement uses TRBV5-1 and TRBJ2-7; D may match TRBD1 or TRBD2 (5 bases each). This CDR3 spans 14 amino acids. Germline CDR1 and CDR2: SGHRS and YFSETQ. The V and J ends lost 0 bases and 9 bases respectively, with 16 bases between them. This chain's CDR3 is CASSLDGAMMGQYF. In nucleotides, the CDR3 is TGCGCCAGCAGCTTGGACGGGGCGATGATGGGGCAGTACTTC.

The sample holds a few counts of this clonotype. This chain links TRBV5-4 with TRBJ2-5; D unclear. The CDR3 sequence is 14 residues long. Germline V lookup: CDR1 SGHNT, CDR2 YYREEE (reference sequence). V was clipped by 0 bases and J by 5 bases, with 11 bases between them. CDR3 residues: CASSLDGVAETQYF. The CDR3 DNA follows: TGTGCCAGCAGCTTGGATGGGGTGGCGGAGACCCAGTACTTC.

This clonotype has at least ten counts. The chain combines TRBV12-3 or TRBV12-4 with TRBJ2-3; D is perhaps TRBD1 or TRBD2 (6 bases each). The V end was cut by 6 bases, the J end by 6 bases, with 22 bases between. CDR3 size: 16 residues. CDR3 sequence (DNA): TGTGCCAGCAGCTCTCTCCTGGACAGTGGGAGGGATACGCAGTATTTT. Translation: CASSSLLDSGRDTQYF.

The chain combines TRBV20-1 with TRBJ2-5; TRBD2 agrees at 12 bases. V was pared by 3 bases and J by 6 bases, with 14 bases of the junction left unmatched. Looked up from germline, CDR1 is DFQATT and CDR2 is SNEGSKA (reference sequence). The CDR3 is 17 residues long. The CDR3 protein is CSASPLAGGPASKTQYF. In DNA, the CDR3 is TGCAGTGCTAGCCCCCTAGCGGGAGGGCCTGCTAGCAAGACCCAGTACTTC.

The rearrangement joins TRBV7-9 to TRBJ2-3, with D perhaps TRBD2 (5 bases). Germline CDR1 and CDR2: SEHNR and FQNEAQ (reference sequence). The CDR3 covers 17 residues. The ends were cut back, 0 bases at V and 2 bases at J, with 15 bases in the middle. CDR3 amino acids: CASSLAERNSPTDTQYF. DNA for the CDR3: TGTGCCAGCAGCTTAGCTGAGCGGAACTCCCCCACAGATACGCAGTATTTT.

V usage is TRBV18 and J usage is TRBJ2-3; 8 nucleotides agree with TRBD1. V lost 5 bases to trimming and J lost 1 base; unmatched junction nucleotides: 8. Germline values: CDR1 KGHSH, CDR2 LQKENI. The CDR3 is 16 amino acids. The CDR3 is CASSAMDRAGTDTQYF. The CDR3 DNA follows: TGTGCCAGCTCAGCGATGGACAGGGCCGGCACAGATACGCAGTATTTT.

This clonotype was found many times. V usage is TRBV7-9 and J usage is TRBJ2-1; no reliable D call. Germline V gene data show CDR1 as SEHNR and CDR2 as FQNEAQ (reference sequence). This CDR3 comprises 15 residues. Trimming pared 5 bases from V and 2 bases from J, leaving 13 bases between. The CDR3 sequence is CASSPVGGPYNEQFF. CDR3 sequence (DNA): TGTGCCAGCAGCCCGGTGGGTGGCCCCTACAATGAGCAGTTCTTC.

This clonotype was counted many times. The gene calls are TRBV28 and TRBJ2-7; 8 nucleotides line up with TRBD2. Germline CDR1 and CDR2: MDHEN and SYDVKM. CDR3 length: 16 amino acids. V lost 4 bases, J lost 2 bases, and 10 bases stayed unmatched. The CDR3 spells CASSSFSGKSAYEQYF. The CDR3 nucleotides are TGTGCCAGCAGTTCCTTTAGCGGGAAATCGGCCTACGAGCAGTACTTC.

This clonotype was detected only a few times. This chain uses TRBV6-2 or TRBV6-3 with TRBJ2-7, with 8 bases fitting TRBD1. In germline, CDR1 is MNHEY, CDR2 SVGEGT. This CDR3 has 17 amino acids. Trimming at V came to 5 bases and at J to 6 bases, leaving 18 bases not matched to a gene. This CDR3 reads CASSHPRTGQGLFEQYF. The CDR3 DNA reads TGTGCCAGCAGTCATCCCCGAACCGGACAGGGCCTTTTCGAGCAGTACTTC.

The V and J genes are TRBV11-2 and TRBJ2-1; TRBD2 matches at 10 bases. Unmatched junction bases numbered 6, after V lost 0 bases and J lost 10 bases. Per the germline V gene, CDR1 is SGHAT and CDR2 is FQNNGV. The CDR3 runs to 15 residues. This CDR3 is CASSLDSGRILEQFF. DNA for the CDR3: TGTGCCAGCAGCTTAGATAGCGGGAGGATTCTAGAGCAGTTCTTC.